This record looks at one TCR beta chain sequence and its context. CDR1 and CDR2 from the germline V gene are SEHNR and FQNEAQ (reference sequence). The CDR3 sequence is 17 residues long. The V end was cut by 3 bases, the J end by 5 bases, with 22 bases between. Clones were read by immunoSEQ multiplex PCR, and TCRdb kept only the in-frame ones, dropping some. Among some 78,000 clones listed, around 83% were seen once. The data derive from a study of blood T cell repertoires in COVID-19. Sequenced sample: peripheral blood. The genes are TRBV7-9 and TRBJ2-5; a weak D match, TRBD1 (5 bases). The receptor was derived from a man aged 50-60 years with acute or convalescent COVID-19. CDR3 amino acids: CASSLQGWGAKEETQYF. In DNA, the CDR3 is TGTGCCAGCAGCTTGCAGGGATGGGGCGCCAAAGAGGAGACCCAGTACTTC.